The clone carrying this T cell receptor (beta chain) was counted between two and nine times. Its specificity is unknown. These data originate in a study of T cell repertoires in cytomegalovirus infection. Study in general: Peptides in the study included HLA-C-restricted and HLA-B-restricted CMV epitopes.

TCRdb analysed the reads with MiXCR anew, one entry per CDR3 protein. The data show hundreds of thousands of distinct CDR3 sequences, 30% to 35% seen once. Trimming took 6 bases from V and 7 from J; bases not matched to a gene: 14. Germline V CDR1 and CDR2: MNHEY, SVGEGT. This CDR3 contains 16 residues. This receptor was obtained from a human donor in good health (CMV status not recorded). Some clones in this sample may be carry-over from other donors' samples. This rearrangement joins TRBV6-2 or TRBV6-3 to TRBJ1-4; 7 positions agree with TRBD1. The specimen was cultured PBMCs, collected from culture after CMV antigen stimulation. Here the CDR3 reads CASRTGRSDRREKLFF. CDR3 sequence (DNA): TGTGCCAGCAGGACAGGGAGGAGCGATAGGCGTGAAAAACTGTTTTTT.